The present entry profiles one TCR beta chain with its context. Study processing details: Amplification of reference gene primers was used by the study to estimate nucleated cell counts. Repertoires were generated with immunoSEQ multiplex PCR, while TCRdb's copy carries only in-frame clones and drops some. The DNA was the basis for D and trimming; V, J and clone size are from that table. The sample consists of hundreds of thousands of clones, about nine tenths of them appearing once. This sample is drawn from a study of blood T cell repertoires in COVID-19. The wider study: Researchers got acute and convalescent COVID-19 samples from the United States, Italy and Spain. PBMCs, B-cell-depleted T cells, or T cells provided the cDNA or gDNA that made up the material.

Trimming took off 3 bases at V and 7 bases at J, with 13 bases between the two ends. Germline V gives CDR1 DFQATT, CDR2 SNEGSKA (reference sequence). The CDR3 has 13 residues. The gene calls are TRBV20-1 and TRBJ2-1, with no clear D. The material sequenced was PBMCs or T cells enriched from blood (not recorded which). This receptor was taken from a woman aged 30 to 39 with acute COVID-19. CDR3 sequence: CSASSSQVNEQFF. DNA of the CDR3: TGCAGTGCTAGTTCCAGTCAGGTTAATGAGCAGTTCTTC.